This T cell receptor (beta chain) was captured by sequencing in a study of T cell repertoires in aging, cancer and after chemotherapy. Across the whole study: Glioblastoma patients receiving temozolomide-based therapy gave paired samples before and after chemotherapy. The study, taken as a whole, reports: Untreated cancer patients had significantly lower blood TCR diversity than age-matched healthy donors. Rebound thymic output was suggested by rising median generation probability during chemotherapy in each cancer cohort. In healthy donors, age-related TCR diversity loss mainly reflected lost richness.

This clonotype was detected once. Its antigen is unidentified. A mixed TRB-A/B primer pool amplified rearranged TRB by multiplex touch-down PCR. In TCRdb, the multiplex PCR reads were re-called with MiXCR into one record per CDR3 protein. Of about 6,700 distinct CDR3 sequences detected, about 56% appear once; the ten largest clones hold approximately 1.6%. Amplification of TCR beta used genomic DNA extracted from peripheral blood. This receptor was identified in a human donor with a solid tumor. Sequences were obtained from blood.

CDR3 sequence reads: CASSLLGTSGYTGELFF. CDR3 in DNA: TGTGCCAGCAGTTTATTAGGGACTAGCGGATACACCGGGGAGCTGTTTTTT. V and J are TRBV27 and TRBJ2-2; 11 bases are shared with TRBD2. The germline gives CDR1 MNHEY, CDR2 SMNVEV (reference sequence). The CDR3 has 17 amino acids. Losses at the gene ends were 1 base for V and 3 bases for J; bases not matched to a gene: 4.